What follows are 15 T cell receptor beta chains derived from one specimen sequenced in a study of post-analysis software for immune sequencing data. Unique molecular identifiers featured in each of the TCR beta cDNA libraries. TCRdb re-analysed the PCR reads in MiXCR, keeping a single row per CDR3 protein. The repertoire has about 160,000 distinct CDR3 sequences, 30% to 45% of them found once; the top ten carry over 25%. Sequencing used blood, obtained after autologous hematopoietic stem cell transplantation. These receptors were collected from a girl aged 5-17 years with multiple sclerosis.

The chain links TRBV9 to TRBJ2-1, with 7 bases fitting TRBD2. Germline loops: CDR1 SGDLS, CDR2 YYNGEE. V shed 1 base, J shed 9 bases, and the junction held 10 bases outside the gene matches. The CDR3 consists of 15 residues. The CDR3 loop is CASSVRAGEGSEQFF. The CDR3 bases are TGTGCCAGCAGCGTACGTGCGGGAGAGGGGAGTGAGCAGTTCTTC. Together with reference TRBV9 and TRBJ2-1, the CDR3 gives the full variable domain: DSGVTQTPKHLITATGQRVTLRCSPRSGDLSVYWYQQSLDQGLQFLIQYYNGEERAKGNILERFSAQQFPDLHSELNLSSLELGDSALYFCASSVRAGEGSEQFFGPGTRLTVL.

The V call is TRBV15, the J call TRBJ1-1, with a possible D match to TRBD1 (6 bases). Trimming stripped 1 base from V and 0 bases from J, with 9 bases between. The CDR3 covers 15 residues. Germline V CDR1 and CDR2: LNHNV, YYDKDF (reference sequence). CDR3 in amino acids: CATSRGGRMNTEAFF. CDR3 nucleotides: TGTGCCACCAGCAGAGGGGGGCGGATGAACACTGAAGCTTTCTTT.

The table lists this clonotype with a few counts. At one end, the junction sequence differs from germline, possibly due to a read error. The rearrangement links TRBV2 to TRBJ2-1, with TRBD1 matching 8 bases. Germline loops: CDR1 SNHLY, CDR2 FYNNEI. The CDR3 has 16 amino acids. In DNA, the CDR3 is TGTGTCAGCAGTGAAGGCAGGGGGCATGCCTACAATGAGCAGTTCTTC. It specifies CVSSEGRGHAYNEQFF. The full variable domain, its missing parts supplied by reference TRBV2 and TRBJ2-1, is EPEVTQTPSHQVTQMGQEVILRCVPISNHLYFYWYRQILGQKVEFLVSFYNNEISEKSEIFDDQFSVERPDGSNFTLKIRSTKLEDSAMYFCVSSEGRGHAYNEQFFGPGTRLTVL.

This clonotype turned up a few times. This sequence joins TRBV6-5 and TRBJ1-1; perhaps TRBD1 as D (6 bases). The CDR3 runs to 15 residues. The ends were cut back, 2 bases at V and 7 bases at J, with 17 bases in the middle. The germline CDR1 and CDR2 sequences are MNHEY and SVGAGI. The CDR3 is CASSYPGTGQLEAFF. The CDR3 DNA reads TGTGCCAGCAGTTACCCGGGTACGGGACAACTTGAAGCTTTCTTT.

CDR3 amino acids: CATSRNTEGNQPQHF. The CDR3 nucleotides read TGTGCCACCAGCAGAAACACCGAGGGCAATCAGCCCCAGCATTTT. The genes are TRBV15 and TRBJ1-5; D is uncertain. The CDR3 is 15 residues long. V lost 2 bases and J 2 bases, leaving 10 bases between the germline ends. Germline CDR1 LNHNV, CDR2 YYDKDF (reference sequence).

CDR3 residues: CASSQDPGTGGYNEQFF. The CDR3 coding sequence is TGCGCCAGCAGCCAAGATCCCGGGACAGGGGGGTACAATGAGCAGTTCTTC. The chain recombines TRBV4-1 with TRBJ2-1; TRBD1 aligns across 11 bases. With 0 bases clipped from V and 4 bases from J, the junction kept 5 bases outside the gene matches. From germline, CDR1 is MGHRA and CDR2 YSYEKL. CDR3 length: 17 amino acids.

The genes are TRBV13 and TRBJ1-2, with D perhaps matching TRBD1 (6 bases). Germline V gene data show CDR1 as PRHDT and CDR2 as FYEKMQ (reference sequence). Trimming removed 2 bases at V and 2 bases at J, with 12 bases between. The CDR3 runs to 15 residues. In DNA form, the CDR3 reads TGTGCCAGCAGCTTACTGCAGGGGAGGAACTATGGCTACACCTTC. Amino acids: CASSLLQGRNYGYTF.

J is TRBJ1-2 and V is TRBV7-2; D remains ambiguous. V lost 5 bases and J lost 8, with 12 bases in between. This CDR3 is 12 amino acids long. The germline gives CDR1 SGHTA, CDR2 FQGNSA. This CDR3 reads CASSPTLLGYTF. The CDR3 DNA reads as TGTGCCAGCAGCCCGACGTTGTTGGGCTACACCTTC.

This sequence joins TRBV18 and TRBJ2-1; D unclear. Germline V gives CDR1 KGHSH, CDR2 LQKENI. V lost 6 bases and J lost 6, with 12 bases in between. The CDR3 has 13 residues. Here the CDR3 reads CASSPSLSNEQFF. The CDR3 nucleotides read TGTGCCAGCTCGCCTAGTCTCTCCAATGAGCAGTTCTTC.

The rearrangement links TRBV28 to TRBJ2-4, with D maybe TRBD2 (5 bases). CDR1 is MDHEN, CDR2 SYDVKM, per germline. V was cut by 4 bases and J by 13 bases, with 17 bases left in between. The CDR3 covers 13 residues. For the CDR3, the DNA is TGTGCCAGCAGTTCGGTGCTAGGTTGGGAGCAGTACTTC. Amino acid sequence: CASSSVLGWEQYF.

The rearrangement links TRBV12-3 or TRBV12-4 to TRBJ1-4; D is possibly TRBD1 (5 bases). The length of the CDR3 is 15 residues. Trimming cost V 5 bases and J 5 bases, with 15 bases left between them. CDR3 region: CASSPGVGANEKLFF. Written as DNA, the CDR3 is TGTGCCAGCAGTCCCGGGGTCGGGGCCAATGAAAAACTGTTTTTT.

Turning to this clonotype: A read error may account for a junction end that differs from germline. J is TRBJ2-7 and V is TRBV20-1; D unclear. The J call is uncertain, as TRBJ2-5 better fits the DNA end. The CDR3 runs 11 residues. Per the germline V gene, CDR1 is DFQATT and CDR2 is SNEGSKA (reference sequence). Written as DNA, the CDR3 is TGCAGTGCAAGAGCACGAGAGACCCAGTACTTC. Its protein product is CSARARETQYF.

CDR3 coding DNA: TGTGCCAGCAGCCCGGTGGGGGAGCAAGAGACCCAGTACTTC. As protein: CASSPVGEQETQYF. The V and J genes are TRBV5-5 and TRBJ2-5; D may match TRBD1 or TRBD2 (5 bases each). CDR3 length: 14 amino acids. Germline V gene sequence: CDR1 SGHKS, CDR2 YYEKEE (reference sequence). Trimming left V 4 bases short and J 2 bases short, with 12 bases between. Filled out from reference TRBV5-5 and TRBJ2-5, the complete variable domain reads DAGVTQSPTHLIKTRGQQVTLRCSPISGHKSVSWYQQVLGQGPQFIFQYYEKEERGRGNFPDRFSARQFPNYSSELNVNALLLGDSALYLCASSPVGEQETQYFGPGTRLLVL.

In this sample, this clonotype turned up a few times. This chain links TRBV7-8 with TRBJ2-5; 7 nucleotides agree with TRBD2. Germline trimming cut 4 bases from V and 1 base from J; bases unmatched to any gene: 6. Germline values: CDR1 SGHVS, CDR2 FQNEAQ. This CDR3 has 15 residues. The CDR3 bases are TGTGCCAGCAGCTCGACTAGGACTAGCCAAGAGACCCAGTACTTC. It translates to CASSSTRTSQETQYF.

For the CDR3, the DNA is TGTGCCACAAAGGAGGGACAGGGCTTAAGTGGCTACACCTTC. Protein sequence: CATKEGQGLSGYTF. The chain couples TRBV27 to TRBJ1-2; 9 bases are a match to TRBD1. CDR3 length: 14 amino acids. V trimming: 10 bases; J trimming: 7 bases; junction bases outside the gene matches: 13. Germline V lookup: CDR1 MNHEY, CDR2 SMNVEV (reference sequence).